The 4 T cell receptor beta chains in this list originate from one sample, sequenced in a study of T cell responses to AZD1222 COVID-19 vaccine. Assay: immunoSEQ multiplex PCR; the TCRdb copy retains only in-frame clones and omits some. The sample yields 200,000 or so clones, approximately 93% seen once. The material was peripheral blood, obtained 28 days after the second AZD1222 dose. Every receptor here comes from an adult who received the AZD1222 COVID-19 vaccine.

The rearrangement joins TRBV12-3 or TRBV12-4 to TRBJ2-5; 7 positions match TRBD1. After removal of 3 bases from V and 5 bases from J, the junction contained 3 bases not matched to a gene. This CDR3 spans 13 amino acids. The chain's CDR3 is CASSFRGQETQYF. CDR3 bases: TGTGCCAGCAGTTTTAGGGGGCAGGAGACCCAGTACTTC.

This chain joins TRBV5-1 and TRBJ2-5; TRBD2 might be the D (6 bases). The CDR3 sequence is 16 residues long. From germline, CDR1 is SGHRS and CDR2 YFSETQ. Trimming shortened V by 0 bases and J by 3 bases, and 15 bases separated the two germline ends. The CDR3 DNA sequence: TGCGCCAGCAGCTTGGCCCTCCGTCCGGGGGAAGAGACCCAGTACTTC. This gives the protein CASSLALRPGEETQYF.

The CDR3 DNA reads TGCGCCAGCAGCCCCGAAGGCAGGTTCGGGATATATGGCTACACCTTC. It translates to CASSPEGRFGIYGYTF. The V gene is TRBV5-1, the J gene TRBJ1-2; no reliable D call. Germline V gives CDR1 SGHRS, CDR2 YFSETQ. The length of the CDR3 is 16 residues. Trimming removed 4 bases at V and 5 bases at J, with 21 bases between.

This clone was seen once. The rearrangement joins TRBV9 to TRBJ2-7, with 10 positions matching TRBD1. This CDR3 comprises 16 residues. CDR1 is SGDLS and CDR2 is YYNGEE in the germline V gene. V shed 3 bases, J shed 5 bases, and the junction held 11 bases outside the gene matches. The CDR3 DNA sequence: TGTGCCAGCAGCGAACCAGCCGGGACAGGGGCCCACGAGCAGTACTTC. Translation: CASSEPAGTGAHEQYF.